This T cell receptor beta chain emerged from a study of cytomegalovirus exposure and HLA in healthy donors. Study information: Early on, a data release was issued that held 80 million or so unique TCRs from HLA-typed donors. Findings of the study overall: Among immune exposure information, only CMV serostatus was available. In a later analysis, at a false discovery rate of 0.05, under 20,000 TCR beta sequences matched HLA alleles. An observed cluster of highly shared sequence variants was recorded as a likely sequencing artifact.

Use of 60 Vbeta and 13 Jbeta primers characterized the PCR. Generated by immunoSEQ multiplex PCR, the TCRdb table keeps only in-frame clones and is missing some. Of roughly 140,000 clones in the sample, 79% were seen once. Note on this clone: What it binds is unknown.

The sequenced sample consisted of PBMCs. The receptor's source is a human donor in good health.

CDR3 DNA sequence: TGTGCCAGTAGTTCGGGACACTTACTCTACGAGCAGTACTTC. As protein: CASSSGHLLYEQYF. The chain carries TRBV19 and TRBJ2-7; D might be TRBD1 (6 bases). Germline V lookup: CDR1 LNHDA, CDR2 SQIVND (reference sequence). V shed 5 bases and J shed 3 bases, with 14 bases lying between them. This CDR3 contains 14 residues. The full variable domain, rest sourced from reference TRBV19 and TRBJ2-7, is DGGITQSPKYLFRKEGQNVTLSCEQNLNHDAMYWYRQDPGQGLRLIYYSQIVNDFQKGDIAEGYSVSREKKESFPLTVTSAQKNPTAFYLCASSSGHLLYEQYFGPGTRLTVT.